Reported below is one TCR beta chain. The data are from a study of T cells in Graves' hyperthyroidism and ophthalmopathy. Germline V gene lookup returns CDR1 KGHSH and CDR2 LQKENI. The V and J ends lost 0 bases and 0 bases respectively, with 3 bases between them. The CDR3 covers 14 residues. The investigators amplified TCR beta CDR3 regions from RNA transcripts. In the first-round RT-PCR of the TCR CDR3, the HTBI primer set was used. TCRdb re-analysed the multiplex PCR reads in MiXCR, keeping a single row per CDR3 protein. The sample holds fewer than 400,000 distinct CDR3 sequences; around a sixth are singletons and the top ten take 33%. For the diagnoses, clinical symptoms, serum thyroxine and TRAb, thyroid ultrasound and orbital computed tomography were used.

The sequenced sample was blood. The TCR was taken from a man aged 25-45 years with Graves' hyperthyroidism. The rearrangement links TRBV18 to TRBJ2-4; D is unresolved. CDR3 in amino acids: CASSPPEAKNIQYF. The CDR3 DNA is TGTGCCAGCTCACCACCCGAAGCCAAAAACATTCAGTACTTC.